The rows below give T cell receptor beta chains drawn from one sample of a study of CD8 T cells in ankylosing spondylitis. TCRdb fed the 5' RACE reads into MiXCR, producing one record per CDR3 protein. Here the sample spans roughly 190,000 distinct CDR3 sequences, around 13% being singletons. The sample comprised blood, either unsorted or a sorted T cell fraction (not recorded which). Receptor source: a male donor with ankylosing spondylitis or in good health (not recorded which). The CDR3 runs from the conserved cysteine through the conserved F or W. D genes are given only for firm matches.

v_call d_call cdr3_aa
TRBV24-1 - CATSSGAEQPQHF
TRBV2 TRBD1 CASSDAGGWDEQFF
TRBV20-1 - CSARDGEVNTGELFF
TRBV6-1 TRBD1 CASRSIIRAGQGSHNEQFF
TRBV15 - CATSRDDSYEQYF
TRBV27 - CASSGVFGELFF
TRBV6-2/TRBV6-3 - CASSYGGGADTQYF
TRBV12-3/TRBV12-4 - CASSLALGGRTEAFF
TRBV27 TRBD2 CASSLLAGGPYGNEQFF
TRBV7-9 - CASTHGADTQYF
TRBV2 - CASRATRLEETQYF
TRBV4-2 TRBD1 CASSREGATEAFF
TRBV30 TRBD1 CAWSPGQGAHEQYF
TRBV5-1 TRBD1 CASSFGQGAGETQYF
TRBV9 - CASSVKPPHEQFF
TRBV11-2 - CASSSGTSLWNEQYF
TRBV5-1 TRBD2 CASSFASSGKGEQYF
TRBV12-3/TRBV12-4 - CASSPPGSYNSPLHF
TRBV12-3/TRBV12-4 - CASSLGLGYTQYF
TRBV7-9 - CASSSDTDEQYF
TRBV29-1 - CSVGDWGYEQYF
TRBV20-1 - CSARVMDREAFF
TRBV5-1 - CASSQYGMGNEQFF
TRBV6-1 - CASSEPGTVNQPQHF
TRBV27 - CASSLRGSYGYTF
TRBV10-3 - CAINTDSTGPLGTGELFF
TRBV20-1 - CSAREGLIEQFF
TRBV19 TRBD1 CASSGTVEGTDTQYF
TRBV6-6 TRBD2 CASSRREAGSQDTQYF
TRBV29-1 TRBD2 CSVPGLAGVSYNEQFF
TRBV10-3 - CAISESVGETQYF
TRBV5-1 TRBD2 CASSPDLAGLAYNEQFF
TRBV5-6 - CASSLVVSGANVLTF
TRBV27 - CASRPLGPVNEQFF
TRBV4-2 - CASSQDQVGRMEAFF
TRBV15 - CATSSPGHFPGSPLHF